This TCR beta chain was documented in a study of identical twins. This clonotype occurred many times. A single record per CDR3 protein comes from TCRdb applying MiXCR to the 5' RACE reads. The table records around 650,000 distinct CDR3 sequences, less than 9% of them present only once. This CDR3 is built from 14 residues. The germline CDR1 and CDR2 sequences are DFQATT and SNEGSKA (reference sequence). Trimming at V came to 3 bases and at J to 4 bases, leaving 4 bases not matched to a gene. The same sample was also studied in work on yellow fever vaccine responses in identical twins.

Source material: PBMCs. The source of this sequence is a woman aged 18-29 years in good health. This sequence joins TRBV20-1 and TRBJ2-5; TRBD2 aligns across 11 bases. The CDR3 is CSASSGGASETQYF. The CDR3 DNA follows: TGCAGTGCTAGTAGCGGGGGGGCCTCAGAGACCCAGTACTTC.